This entry lists 19 T cell receptor beta chains sequenced from one sample in a study of T cell clonotyping in hematopoietic cell transplantation. The table came from immunoSEQ multiplex PCR; TCRdb's copy has only in-frame clones and leaves some out. The data show more than 25,000 clones, around 93% seen once. Time point described: recipient sample about 28 days before transplant, after cytoreduction. The sequencing used peripheral blood mononuclear cells, collected before stem cell transplant. These receptors were taken from a man aged 50-60 years with acute myeloid leukemia. Some clones in this sample may be carry-over from other donors' samples.

The chain links TRBV28 to TRBJ2-7; either TRBD1 or TRBD2 may supply D (5 bases each). The germline V gene encodes CDR1 MDHEN and CDR2 SYDVKM. Trimming pared 8 bases from V and 2 bases from J, leaving 19 bases between. The CDR3 has 15 amino acids. Here the CDR3 reads CASYPPGREAYEQYF. The CDR3 region has the DNA TGTGCCAGCTACCCACCGGGACGAGAGGCCTACGAGCAGTACTTC.

The V call is TRBV5-4, the J call TRBJ2-7; perhaps TRBD2 as D (7 bases). Germline CDR1 is SGHNT and CDR2 is YYREEE (reference sequence). The CDR3 is 15 residues long. Trimming cost V 4 bases and J 6 bases, with 20 bases left between them. DNA of the CDR3: TGTGCCAGCAGCCCTCATGTTGCGGGGGCGGGCGAGCAGTACTTC. This translates into CASSPHVAGAGEQYF. Together with reference TRBV5-4 and TRBJ2-7, the CDR3 gives the full variable domain: ETGVTQSPTHLIKTRGQQVTLRCSSQSGHNTVSWYQQALGQGPQFIFQYYREEENGRGNFPPRFSGLQFPNYSSELNVNALELDDSALYLCASSPHVAGAGEQYFGPGTRLTVT.

The chain uses TRBV5-1 and TRBJ1-2; unclear D gene. V lost 4 bases and J 7 bases, leaving 14 bases between the germline ends. The CDR3 has 13 residues. Germline values: CDR1 SGHRS, CDR2 YFSETQ. CDR3 sequence (DNA): TGCGCCAGCAGCCCCCGTGGTATGGGTGGCTACACCTTC. This encodes CASSPRGMGGYTF.

This clone appeared a single time. J is TRBJ2-5 and V is TRBV28; D gene uncertain. Germline V gene sequence: CDR1 MDHEN, CDR2 SYDVKM. The V gene lost 4 bases and the J gene lost 1 base, with 13 bases spanning the gap. CDR3 length equals 15 residues. CDR3 region: CASSYETGLQETQYF. CDR3 sequence (DNA): TGTGCCAGCAGTTATGAAACCGGGCTCCAAGAGACCCAGTACTTC.

The gene calls are TRBV19 and TRBJ1-1; the D gene is possibly TRBD1 (5 bases). V lost 6 bases and J 1 base, leaving 15 bases between the germline ends. The CDR3 sequence is 15 residues long. Per germline, CDR1 LNHDA and CDR2 SQIVND (reference sequence). The CDR3 loop is CASSLYGDQNTEAFF. Here the CDR3 DNA reads TGTGCCAGTAGCCTCTATGGGGACCAGAACACTGAAGCTTTCTTT.

The rearrangement links TRBV30 to TRBJ2-7; D gene unclear. From germline, CDR1 is GTSNPN and CDR2 SVGIG (reference sequence). V was shortened by 4 bases and J by 11 bases, with 18 bases between the two germline ends. The CDR3 extends over 12 amino acids. The CDR3 loop is CAWTKPLFKKYF. The CDR3 DNA reads TGTGCCTGGACCAAACCCCTCTTCAAGAAGTACTTC.

The rearrangement joins TRBV29-1 to TRBJ2-3; 7 positions agree with TRBD2. CDR1 and CDR2 from the germline V gene are SQVTM and ANQGSEA. Trimming removed 3 bases from V and 4 bases from J; junction bases left unmatched: 10. The CDR3 loop spans 15 amino acids. The CDR3 nucleotides read TGCAGCGTTGAGGTGAGAGGACTAGTCGCAGATACGCAGTATTTT. Its protein is CSVEVRGLVADTQYF.

The V call is TRBV6-6, the J call TRBJ1-5, with TRBD1 matching 8 bases. The CDR3 spans 15 residues. CDR1 is MNHNY and CDR2 is SVGAGI in the germline V gene (reference sequence). J was trimmed by 6 bases and V by 5 bases; bases with no gene match: 9. Written as DNA, the CDR3 is TGTGCCAGCAGTAAGGACAGGGAGGGCGGTCAGCCCCAGCATTTT. Translation gives CASSKDREGGQPQHF.

V usage is TRBV2 and J usage is TRBJ2-7; weak D call: TRBD1 (5 bases). The germline V gene has CDR1 SNHLY and CDR2 FYNNEI. The CDR3 runs to 15 residues. Trimming left V 2 bases short and J 4 bases short, with 15 bases between. The CDR3 spells CASSELRAPSYEQYF. CDR3 nucleotide sequence: TGTGCCAGCAGTGAACTCAGGGCTCCCTCTTACGAGCAGTACTTC. The full variable domain, rest sourced from reference TRBV2 and TRBJ2-7, is EPEVTQTPSHQVTQMGQEVILRCVPISNHLYFYWYRQILGQKVEFLVSFYNNEISEKSEIFDDQFSVERPDGSNFTLKIRSTKLEDSAMYFCASSELRAPSYEQYFGPGTRLTVT.

The rearrangement links TRBV19 to TRBJ1-4; D gene uncertain. CDR1 is LNHDA and CDR2 is SQIVND in the germline V gene (reference sequence). The length of the CDR3 is 14 residues. The germline V and J ends were trimmed by 6 bases and 0 bases, with 8 bases remaining between them. The CDR3 DNA reads as TGTGCCAGTAGCCCCAGAGCAACTAATGAAAAACTGTTTTTT. Protein: CASSPRATNEKLFF.

V usage is TRBV5-1 and J usage is TRBJ2-3; unclear D gene. Germline CDR1 reads SGHRS; CDR2 reads YFSETQ. V was pared by 2 bases and J by 1 base, with 8 bases between. The CDR3 extends over 14 amino acids. CDR3 protein: CASSFTQRTDTQYF. The CDR3 coding sequence is TGCGCCAGCAGCTTCACACAGCGCACAGATACGCAGTATTTT.

The chain is built from TRBV5-1 and TRBJ2-7; D gene ambiguous. V was clipped by 0 bases and J by 4 bases, with 14 bases between them. The CDR3 consists of 15 residues. Germline V gene sequence: CDR1 SGHRS, CDR2 YFSETQ. The CDR3 spells CASSLVGDKTYEQYF. The CDR3 DNA reads as TGCGCCAGCAGCTTGGTTGGAGACAAGACTTACGAGCAGTACTTC.

This sequence joins TRBV6-1 and TRBJ1-2, with 8 bases matching TRBD1. Losses at the gene ends were 0 bases for V and 8 bases for J; bases not matched to a gene: 2. The CDR3 covers 13 residues. Germline loops: CDR1 MNHNS, CDR2 SASEGT. CDR3 sequence: CASSEATGGGYTF. CDR3 nucleotide sequence: TGTGCCAGCAGTGAAGCAACAGGGGGAGGCTACACCTTC.

V is TRBV5-8 and J is TRBJ2-7, with D possibly TRBD1 on 6 matching bases. This CDR3 region has 15 residues. Germline CDR1 reads SGHTS; CDR2 reads YDEGEE. Trimming took off 0 bases at V and 0 bases at J, with 10 bases between the two ends. Here the CDR3 reads CASSLGTVSSYEQYF. The CDR3 coding sequence is TGTGCCAGCAGCTTGGGGACAGTGAGCTCCTACGAGCAGTACTTC.

The gene calls are TRBV28 and TRBJ1-2; 9 bases line up with TRBD1. This CDR3 comprises 13 residues. The germline CDR1 and CDR2 sequences are MDHEN and SYDVKM. V lost 10 bases to trimming and J lost 7 bases; unmatched junction nucleotides: 10. The CDR3 DNA is TGTGCCACCGAAACTACAGGGGGCGGTGGCTACACCTTC. This gives the protein CATETTGGGGYTF.

This chain joins TRBV7-8 and TRBJ2-7; D perhaps matches TRBD1 (6 bases). V was clipped by 5 bases and J by 2 bases, with 13 bases between them. Looked up from germline, CDR1 is SGHVS and CDR2 is FQNEAQ. The CDR3 extends over 14 amino acids. This CDR3 is CASSQTGIPYEQYF. CDR3 sequence (DNA): TGTGCCAGCAGCCAGACAGGAATCCCCTACGAGCAGTACTTC.

This clone has just a few counts. The gene calls are TRBV9 and TRBJ1-4; 11 nucleotides align to TRBD1. Germline V CDR1 and CDR2: SGDLS, YYNGEE. After removal of 3 bases from V and 7 bases from J, the junction contained 2 bases not matched to a gene. The CDR3 covers 14 residues. CDR3 residues: CASSGTGGGEKLFF. The CDR3 coding sequence is TGTGCCAGCAGCGGGACAGGGGGCGGTGAAAAACTGTTTTTT.

The rearrangement uses TRBV9 and TRBJ2-1, with TRBD2 matching 11 bases. CDR1 is SGDLS, CDR2 YYNGEE, per germline. V dropped 2 bases and J dropped 6; count of bases not matched to a gene: 4. The length of the CDR3 is 15 residues. This CDR3 is CASSVSGGASNEQFF. CDR3 nucleotide sequence: TGTGCCAGCAGCGTTAGCGGGGGGGCGTCCAATGAGCAGTTCTTC.

The chain has TRBV9 and TRBJ2-5; the match to TRBD2 covers 9 bases. The germline gives CDR1 SGDLS, CDR2 YYNGEE. This CDR3 contains 14 residues. Germline trimming cut 4 bases from V and 5 bases from J; bases unmatched to any gene: 6. For the CDR3, the DNA is TGTGCCAGCAGCCCCCTTGGACTAGCGGAGACCCAGTACTTC. Translation: CASSPLGLAETQYF. Filled out from reference TRBV9 and TRBJ2-5, the complete variable domain reads DSGVTQTPKHLITATGQRVTLRCSPRSGDLSVYWYQQSLDQGLQFLIQYYNGEERAKGNILERFSAQQFPDLHSELNLSSLELGDSALYFCASSPLGLAETQYFGPGTRLLVL.